The present entry profiles one TCR beta chain with its context. The recovered donors of Cohort 3 showed two negative PCRs, clearance, or symptom resolution. Measured with immunoSEQ multiplex PCR; TCRdb has only the in-frame clones, and not every one. The table records some 350,000 clones, around 87% of them present only once. The record originates from a study of blood T cell repertoires in COVID-19. As for the study in general: From T cells, B-cell-depleted T cells, or PBMCs came the material, which was cDNA or gDNA.

From germline, CDR1 is GTSNPN and CDR2 SVGIG (reference sequence). Trimming removed 5 bases from V and 3 bases from J; junction bases left unmatched: 18. This CDR3 has 18 amino acids. The V and J genes are TRBV30 and TRBJ2-3; 9 nucleotides align to TRBD2. Sequenced material: PBMCs or T cells enriched from blood (not recorded which). The clonotype was recovered from a woman aged 25 to 39 who had recovered from COVID-19. As DNA, the CDR3 is TGTGCCTGGTCACTCACTAGAGGGGCTAGCGGGGCGACAGATACGCAGTATTTT. Amino acids: CAWSLTRGASGATDTQYF.